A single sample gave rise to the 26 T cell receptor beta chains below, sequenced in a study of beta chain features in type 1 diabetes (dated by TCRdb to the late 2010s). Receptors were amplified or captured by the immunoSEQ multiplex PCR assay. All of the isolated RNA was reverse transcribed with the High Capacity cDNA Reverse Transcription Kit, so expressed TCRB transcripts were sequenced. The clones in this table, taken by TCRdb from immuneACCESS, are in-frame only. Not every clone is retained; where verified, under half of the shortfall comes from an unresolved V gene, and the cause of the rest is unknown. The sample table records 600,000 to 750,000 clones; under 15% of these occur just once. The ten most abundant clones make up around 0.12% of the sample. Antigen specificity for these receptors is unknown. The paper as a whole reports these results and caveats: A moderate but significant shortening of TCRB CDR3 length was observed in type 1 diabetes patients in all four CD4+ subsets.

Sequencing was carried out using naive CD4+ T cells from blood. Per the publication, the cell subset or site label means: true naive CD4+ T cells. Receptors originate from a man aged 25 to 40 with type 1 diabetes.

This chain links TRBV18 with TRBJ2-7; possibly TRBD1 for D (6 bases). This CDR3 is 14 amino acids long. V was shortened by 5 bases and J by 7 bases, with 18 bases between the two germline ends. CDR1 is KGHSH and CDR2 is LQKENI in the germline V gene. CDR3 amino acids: CASSFDRSQGEQYF. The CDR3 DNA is TGTGCCAGCTCATTCGACAGGTCCCAAGGAGAGCAGTACTTC.

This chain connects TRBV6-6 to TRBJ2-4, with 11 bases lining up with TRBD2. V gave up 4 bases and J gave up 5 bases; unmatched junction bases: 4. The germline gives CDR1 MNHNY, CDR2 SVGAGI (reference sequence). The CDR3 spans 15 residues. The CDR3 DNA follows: TGTGCCAGCAGTTTCAAACTAGCGGGGGAAAACATTCAGTACTTC. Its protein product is CASSFKLAGENIQYF.

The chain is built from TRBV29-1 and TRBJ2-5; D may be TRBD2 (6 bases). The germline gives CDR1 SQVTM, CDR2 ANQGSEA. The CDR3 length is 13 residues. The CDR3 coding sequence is TGCAGTGCAGCGGGTCAGCGTCGGGAGACCCAGTACTTC. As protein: CSAAGQRRETQYF.

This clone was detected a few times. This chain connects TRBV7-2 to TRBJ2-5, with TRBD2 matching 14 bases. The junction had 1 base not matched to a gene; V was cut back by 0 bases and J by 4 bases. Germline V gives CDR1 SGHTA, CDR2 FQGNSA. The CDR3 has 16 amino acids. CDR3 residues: CASSLAGLAGGETQYF. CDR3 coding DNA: TGTGCCAGCAGCTTAGCTGGACTAGCGGGGGGAGAGACCCAGTACTTC.

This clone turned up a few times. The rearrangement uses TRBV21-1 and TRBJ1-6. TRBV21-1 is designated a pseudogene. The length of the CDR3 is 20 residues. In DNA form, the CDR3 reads TGTGCCAGCAGCAATTGGATAAGCTCTGGTCCTAGCTCCTATAATTCACCCCTCCACTTT. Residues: CASSNWISSGPSSYNSPLHF.

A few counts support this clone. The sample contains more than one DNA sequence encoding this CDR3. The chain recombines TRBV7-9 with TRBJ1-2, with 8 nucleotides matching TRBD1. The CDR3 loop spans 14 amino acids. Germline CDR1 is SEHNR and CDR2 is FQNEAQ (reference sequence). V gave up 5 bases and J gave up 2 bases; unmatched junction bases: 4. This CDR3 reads CASSPRTGNYGYTF. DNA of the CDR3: TGTGCCAGCAGCCCCAGGACAGGGAACTATGGCTACACCTTC.

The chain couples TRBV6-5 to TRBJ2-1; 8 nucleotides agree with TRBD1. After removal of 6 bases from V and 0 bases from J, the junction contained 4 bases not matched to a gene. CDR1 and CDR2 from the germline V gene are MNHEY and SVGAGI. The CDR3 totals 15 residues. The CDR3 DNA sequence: TGTGCCAGCAGCTCAACAGGGGGCTCCTACAATGAGCAGTTCTTC. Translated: CASSSTGGSYNEQFF.

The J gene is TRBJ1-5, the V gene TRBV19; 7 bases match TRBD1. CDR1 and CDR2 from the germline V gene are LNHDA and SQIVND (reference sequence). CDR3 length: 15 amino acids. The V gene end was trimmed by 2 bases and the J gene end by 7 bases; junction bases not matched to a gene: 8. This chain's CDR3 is CASSILGGGGQPQHF. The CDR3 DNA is TGTGCCAGTAGTATATTGGGAGGGGGCGGACAGCCCCAGCATTTT.

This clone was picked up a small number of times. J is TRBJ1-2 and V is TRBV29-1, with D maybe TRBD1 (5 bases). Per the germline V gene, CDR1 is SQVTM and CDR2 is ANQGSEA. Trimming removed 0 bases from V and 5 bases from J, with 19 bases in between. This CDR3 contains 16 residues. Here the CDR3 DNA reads TGCAGCGTTGAAGATCTTCAAGCGTGGCAGGGATATGGCTACACCTTC. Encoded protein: CSVEDLQAWQGYGYTF.

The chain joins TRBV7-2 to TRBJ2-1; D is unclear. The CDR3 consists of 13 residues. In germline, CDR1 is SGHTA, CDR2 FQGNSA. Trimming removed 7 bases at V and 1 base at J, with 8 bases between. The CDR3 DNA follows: TGTGCCAGCACTAGGGCGTCCTACAATGAGCAGTTCTTC. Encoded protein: CASTRASYNEQFF.

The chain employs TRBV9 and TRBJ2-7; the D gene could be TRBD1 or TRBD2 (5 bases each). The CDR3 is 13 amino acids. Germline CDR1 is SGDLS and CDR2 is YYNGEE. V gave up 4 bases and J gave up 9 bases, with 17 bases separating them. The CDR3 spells CASSPARGGAQYF. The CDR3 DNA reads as TGTGCCAGCAGCCCCGCTCGGGGCGGCGCGCAGTACTTC.

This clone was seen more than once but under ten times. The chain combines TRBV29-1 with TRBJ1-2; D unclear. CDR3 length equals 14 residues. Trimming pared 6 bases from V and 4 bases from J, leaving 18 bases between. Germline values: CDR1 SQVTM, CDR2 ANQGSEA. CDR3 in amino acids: CSVLLEGHPYGYTF. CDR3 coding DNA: TGCAGCGTCCTTCTGGAGGGCCACCCCTATGGCTACACCTTC.

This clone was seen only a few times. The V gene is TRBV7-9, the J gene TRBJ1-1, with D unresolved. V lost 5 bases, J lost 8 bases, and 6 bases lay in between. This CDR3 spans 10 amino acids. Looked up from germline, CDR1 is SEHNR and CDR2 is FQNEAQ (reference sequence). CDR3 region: CASSLLEAFF. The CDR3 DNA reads TGTGCCAGCAGCCTCCTAGAAGCTTTCTTT.

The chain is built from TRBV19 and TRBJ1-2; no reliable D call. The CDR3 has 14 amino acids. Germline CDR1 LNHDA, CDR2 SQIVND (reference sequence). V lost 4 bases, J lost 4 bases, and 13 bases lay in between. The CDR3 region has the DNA TGTGCCAGTAGTACCCCTCCAGACCGCTATGGCTACACCTTC. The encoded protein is CASSTPPDRYGYTF.

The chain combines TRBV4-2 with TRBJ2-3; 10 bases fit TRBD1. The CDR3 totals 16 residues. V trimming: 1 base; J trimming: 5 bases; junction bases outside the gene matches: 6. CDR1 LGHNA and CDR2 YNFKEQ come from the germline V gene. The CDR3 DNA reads TGTGCCAGCAGCCAAGTTCCGGGACAGGGGAAAGATACGCAGTATTTT. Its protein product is CASSQVPGQGKDTQYF.

The CDR3, as DNA: TGTGCCAGCAGCTTGGTCGGCAGATCCCTCCCAGAGGGGCAGTTCTTC. Protein sequence: CASSLVGRSLPEGQFF. The chain links TRBV5-6 to TRBJ2-1; D possibly corresponds to TRBD2 (5 bases). V was clipped by 0 bases and J by 12 bases, with 22 bases between them. CDR1 and CDR2 (germline): SGHDT, YYEEEE. CDR3 length: 16 residues.

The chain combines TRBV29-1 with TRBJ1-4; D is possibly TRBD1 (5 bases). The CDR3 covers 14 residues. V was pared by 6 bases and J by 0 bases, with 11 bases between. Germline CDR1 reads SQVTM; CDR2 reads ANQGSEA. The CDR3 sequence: CSVGDAPTNEKLFF. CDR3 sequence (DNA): TGCAGCGTGGGGGACGCCCCAACTAATGAAAAACTGTTTTTT. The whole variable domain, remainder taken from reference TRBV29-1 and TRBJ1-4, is SAVISQKPSRDICQRGTSLTIQCQVDSQVTMMFWYRQQPGQSLTLIATANQGSEATYESGFVIDKFPISRPNLTFSTLTVSNMSPEDSSIYLCSVGDAPTNEKLFFGSGTQLSVL.

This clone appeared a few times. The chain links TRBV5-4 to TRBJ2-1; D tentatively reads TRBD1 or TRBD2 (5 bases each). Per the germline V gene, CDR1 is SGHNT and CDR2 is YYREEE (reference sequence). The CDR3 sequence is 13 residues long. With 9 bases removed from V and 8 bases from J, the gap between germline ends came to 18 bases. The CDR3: CATAEGTSHEQFF. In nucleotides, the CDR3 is TGTGCCACCGCCGAGGGGACGTCCCATGAGCAGTTCTTC.

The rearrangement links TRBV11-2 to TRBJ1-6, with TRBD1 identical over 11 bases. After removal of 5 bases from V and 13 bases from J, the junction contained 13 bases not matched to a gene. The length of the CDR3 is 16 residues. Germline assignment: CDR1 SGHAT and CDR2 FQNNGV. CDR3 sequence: CASSEDRGLDVSPLHF. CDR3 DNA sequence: TGTGCCAGCAGCGAGGACAGGGGGCTTGATGTGTCGCCCCTCCACTTT.

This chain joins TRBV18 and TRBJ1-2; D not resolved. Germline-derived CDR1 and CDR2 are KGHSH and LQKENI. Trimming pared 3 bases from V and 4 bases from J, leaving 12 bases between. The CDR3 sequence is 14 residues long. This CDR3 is CASSPLDGRYGYTF. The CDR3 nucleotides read TGTGCCAGCTCACCTTTGGACGGCCGCTATGGCTACACCTTC.

The CDR3 is CASSLERLTDTQYF. DNA of the CDR3: TGTGCCAGCAGCTTAGAGAGACTCACAGATACGCAGTATTTT. The chain has TRBV11-2 and TRBJ2-3; D gene unclear. The CDR3 covers 14 residues. The V and J ends lost 0 bases and 2 bases respectively, with 6 bases between them. Germline assignment: CDR1 SGHAT and CDR2 FQNNGV.

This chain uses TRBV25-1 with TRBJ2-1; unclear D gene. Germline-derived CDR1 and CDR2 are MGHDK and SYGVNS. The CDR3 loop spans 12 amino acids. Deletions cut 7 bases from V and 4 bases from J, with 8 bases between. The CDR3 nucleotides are TGTGCCAGCACAAAGGATTACAATGAGCAGTTCTTC. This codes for CASTKDYNEQFF.

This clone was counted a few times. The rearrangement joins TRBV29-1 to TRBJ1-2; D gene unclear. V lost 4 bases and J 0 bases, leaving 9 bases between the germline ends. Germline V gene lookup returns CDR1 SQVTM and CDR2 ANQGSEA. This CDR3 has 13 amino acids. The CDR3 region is CSVAFGTNYGYTF. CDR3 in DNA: TGCAGCGTTGCTTTCGGTACTAACTATGGCTACACCTTC.

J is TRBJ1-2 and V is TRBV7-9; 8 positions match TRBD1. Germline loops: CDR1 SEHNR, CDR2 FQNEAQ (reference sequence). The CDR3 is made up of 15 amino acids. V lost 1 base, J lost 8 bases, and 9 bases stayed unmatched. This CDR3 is CASSLETAGGEGYTF. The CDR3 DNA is TGTGCCAGCAGCTTAGAGACGGCAGGGGGCGAAGGCTACACCTTC.

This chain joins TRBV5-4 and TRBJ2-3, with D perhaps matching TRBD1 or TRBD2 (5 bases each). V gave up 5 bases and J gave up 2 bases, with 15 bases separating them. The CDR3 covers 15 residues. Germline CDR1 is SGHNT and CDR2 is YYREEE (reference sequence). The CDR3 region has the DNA TGTGCCAGCAGGTTATTGGGGGAGAACACAGATACGCAGTATTTT. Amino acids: CASRLLGENTDTQYF.

The CDR3 sequence: CASSVGTSNEKLFF. CDR3 nucleotides: TGTGCCAGCAGCGTAGGGACATCTAATGAAAAACTGTTTTTT. V is TRBV9 and J is TRBJ1-4, with D maybe TRBD1 (5 bases). The CDR3 runs to 14 residues. The germline V gene encodes CDR1 SGDLS and CDR2 YYNGEE. V was pared by 0 bases and J by 3 bases, with 6 bases between.